The clone carrying this TCR beta chain was counted many times. The CDR3 is 15 residues long. Between the trimmed V and J ends, which lost 6 bases and 3 bases, there was a span of 15 bases. Germline CDR1 and CDR2: MNHEY and SVGEGT. These data belong to a study of human T cells and chemical hapten exposure. Study summary: Upper-back patch tests with 0.01% DPC were read at 6 days. Affected patients, primarily female, had alopecia areata, totalis or universalis.

TCRdb used MiXCR to reprocess the RACE reads, holding one entry per CDR3 protein. The sample has more than 90,000 distinct CDR3 sequences, about 10% seen once. The time point is: patch test 2, 6 weeks after DPC sensitization. The treatment here: therapeutic diphenylcyclopropenone sensitization with weekly scalp DPC. This sequence originates from a woman in her 40s with alopecia areata. Some clones in this sample may be carry-over from other donors' samples. The V call is TRBV6-2 or TRBV6-3, the J call TRBJ1-5, with D tentatively TRBD1 (6 bases). This specimen consisted of whole blood, obtained in connection with sensitization to the hapten diphenylcyclopropenone (DPC). CDR3 sequence: CASSQRGADNQPQHF. CDR3 DNA: TGTGCCAGCAGCCAAAGGGGGGCGGACAATCAGCCCCAGCATTTT.